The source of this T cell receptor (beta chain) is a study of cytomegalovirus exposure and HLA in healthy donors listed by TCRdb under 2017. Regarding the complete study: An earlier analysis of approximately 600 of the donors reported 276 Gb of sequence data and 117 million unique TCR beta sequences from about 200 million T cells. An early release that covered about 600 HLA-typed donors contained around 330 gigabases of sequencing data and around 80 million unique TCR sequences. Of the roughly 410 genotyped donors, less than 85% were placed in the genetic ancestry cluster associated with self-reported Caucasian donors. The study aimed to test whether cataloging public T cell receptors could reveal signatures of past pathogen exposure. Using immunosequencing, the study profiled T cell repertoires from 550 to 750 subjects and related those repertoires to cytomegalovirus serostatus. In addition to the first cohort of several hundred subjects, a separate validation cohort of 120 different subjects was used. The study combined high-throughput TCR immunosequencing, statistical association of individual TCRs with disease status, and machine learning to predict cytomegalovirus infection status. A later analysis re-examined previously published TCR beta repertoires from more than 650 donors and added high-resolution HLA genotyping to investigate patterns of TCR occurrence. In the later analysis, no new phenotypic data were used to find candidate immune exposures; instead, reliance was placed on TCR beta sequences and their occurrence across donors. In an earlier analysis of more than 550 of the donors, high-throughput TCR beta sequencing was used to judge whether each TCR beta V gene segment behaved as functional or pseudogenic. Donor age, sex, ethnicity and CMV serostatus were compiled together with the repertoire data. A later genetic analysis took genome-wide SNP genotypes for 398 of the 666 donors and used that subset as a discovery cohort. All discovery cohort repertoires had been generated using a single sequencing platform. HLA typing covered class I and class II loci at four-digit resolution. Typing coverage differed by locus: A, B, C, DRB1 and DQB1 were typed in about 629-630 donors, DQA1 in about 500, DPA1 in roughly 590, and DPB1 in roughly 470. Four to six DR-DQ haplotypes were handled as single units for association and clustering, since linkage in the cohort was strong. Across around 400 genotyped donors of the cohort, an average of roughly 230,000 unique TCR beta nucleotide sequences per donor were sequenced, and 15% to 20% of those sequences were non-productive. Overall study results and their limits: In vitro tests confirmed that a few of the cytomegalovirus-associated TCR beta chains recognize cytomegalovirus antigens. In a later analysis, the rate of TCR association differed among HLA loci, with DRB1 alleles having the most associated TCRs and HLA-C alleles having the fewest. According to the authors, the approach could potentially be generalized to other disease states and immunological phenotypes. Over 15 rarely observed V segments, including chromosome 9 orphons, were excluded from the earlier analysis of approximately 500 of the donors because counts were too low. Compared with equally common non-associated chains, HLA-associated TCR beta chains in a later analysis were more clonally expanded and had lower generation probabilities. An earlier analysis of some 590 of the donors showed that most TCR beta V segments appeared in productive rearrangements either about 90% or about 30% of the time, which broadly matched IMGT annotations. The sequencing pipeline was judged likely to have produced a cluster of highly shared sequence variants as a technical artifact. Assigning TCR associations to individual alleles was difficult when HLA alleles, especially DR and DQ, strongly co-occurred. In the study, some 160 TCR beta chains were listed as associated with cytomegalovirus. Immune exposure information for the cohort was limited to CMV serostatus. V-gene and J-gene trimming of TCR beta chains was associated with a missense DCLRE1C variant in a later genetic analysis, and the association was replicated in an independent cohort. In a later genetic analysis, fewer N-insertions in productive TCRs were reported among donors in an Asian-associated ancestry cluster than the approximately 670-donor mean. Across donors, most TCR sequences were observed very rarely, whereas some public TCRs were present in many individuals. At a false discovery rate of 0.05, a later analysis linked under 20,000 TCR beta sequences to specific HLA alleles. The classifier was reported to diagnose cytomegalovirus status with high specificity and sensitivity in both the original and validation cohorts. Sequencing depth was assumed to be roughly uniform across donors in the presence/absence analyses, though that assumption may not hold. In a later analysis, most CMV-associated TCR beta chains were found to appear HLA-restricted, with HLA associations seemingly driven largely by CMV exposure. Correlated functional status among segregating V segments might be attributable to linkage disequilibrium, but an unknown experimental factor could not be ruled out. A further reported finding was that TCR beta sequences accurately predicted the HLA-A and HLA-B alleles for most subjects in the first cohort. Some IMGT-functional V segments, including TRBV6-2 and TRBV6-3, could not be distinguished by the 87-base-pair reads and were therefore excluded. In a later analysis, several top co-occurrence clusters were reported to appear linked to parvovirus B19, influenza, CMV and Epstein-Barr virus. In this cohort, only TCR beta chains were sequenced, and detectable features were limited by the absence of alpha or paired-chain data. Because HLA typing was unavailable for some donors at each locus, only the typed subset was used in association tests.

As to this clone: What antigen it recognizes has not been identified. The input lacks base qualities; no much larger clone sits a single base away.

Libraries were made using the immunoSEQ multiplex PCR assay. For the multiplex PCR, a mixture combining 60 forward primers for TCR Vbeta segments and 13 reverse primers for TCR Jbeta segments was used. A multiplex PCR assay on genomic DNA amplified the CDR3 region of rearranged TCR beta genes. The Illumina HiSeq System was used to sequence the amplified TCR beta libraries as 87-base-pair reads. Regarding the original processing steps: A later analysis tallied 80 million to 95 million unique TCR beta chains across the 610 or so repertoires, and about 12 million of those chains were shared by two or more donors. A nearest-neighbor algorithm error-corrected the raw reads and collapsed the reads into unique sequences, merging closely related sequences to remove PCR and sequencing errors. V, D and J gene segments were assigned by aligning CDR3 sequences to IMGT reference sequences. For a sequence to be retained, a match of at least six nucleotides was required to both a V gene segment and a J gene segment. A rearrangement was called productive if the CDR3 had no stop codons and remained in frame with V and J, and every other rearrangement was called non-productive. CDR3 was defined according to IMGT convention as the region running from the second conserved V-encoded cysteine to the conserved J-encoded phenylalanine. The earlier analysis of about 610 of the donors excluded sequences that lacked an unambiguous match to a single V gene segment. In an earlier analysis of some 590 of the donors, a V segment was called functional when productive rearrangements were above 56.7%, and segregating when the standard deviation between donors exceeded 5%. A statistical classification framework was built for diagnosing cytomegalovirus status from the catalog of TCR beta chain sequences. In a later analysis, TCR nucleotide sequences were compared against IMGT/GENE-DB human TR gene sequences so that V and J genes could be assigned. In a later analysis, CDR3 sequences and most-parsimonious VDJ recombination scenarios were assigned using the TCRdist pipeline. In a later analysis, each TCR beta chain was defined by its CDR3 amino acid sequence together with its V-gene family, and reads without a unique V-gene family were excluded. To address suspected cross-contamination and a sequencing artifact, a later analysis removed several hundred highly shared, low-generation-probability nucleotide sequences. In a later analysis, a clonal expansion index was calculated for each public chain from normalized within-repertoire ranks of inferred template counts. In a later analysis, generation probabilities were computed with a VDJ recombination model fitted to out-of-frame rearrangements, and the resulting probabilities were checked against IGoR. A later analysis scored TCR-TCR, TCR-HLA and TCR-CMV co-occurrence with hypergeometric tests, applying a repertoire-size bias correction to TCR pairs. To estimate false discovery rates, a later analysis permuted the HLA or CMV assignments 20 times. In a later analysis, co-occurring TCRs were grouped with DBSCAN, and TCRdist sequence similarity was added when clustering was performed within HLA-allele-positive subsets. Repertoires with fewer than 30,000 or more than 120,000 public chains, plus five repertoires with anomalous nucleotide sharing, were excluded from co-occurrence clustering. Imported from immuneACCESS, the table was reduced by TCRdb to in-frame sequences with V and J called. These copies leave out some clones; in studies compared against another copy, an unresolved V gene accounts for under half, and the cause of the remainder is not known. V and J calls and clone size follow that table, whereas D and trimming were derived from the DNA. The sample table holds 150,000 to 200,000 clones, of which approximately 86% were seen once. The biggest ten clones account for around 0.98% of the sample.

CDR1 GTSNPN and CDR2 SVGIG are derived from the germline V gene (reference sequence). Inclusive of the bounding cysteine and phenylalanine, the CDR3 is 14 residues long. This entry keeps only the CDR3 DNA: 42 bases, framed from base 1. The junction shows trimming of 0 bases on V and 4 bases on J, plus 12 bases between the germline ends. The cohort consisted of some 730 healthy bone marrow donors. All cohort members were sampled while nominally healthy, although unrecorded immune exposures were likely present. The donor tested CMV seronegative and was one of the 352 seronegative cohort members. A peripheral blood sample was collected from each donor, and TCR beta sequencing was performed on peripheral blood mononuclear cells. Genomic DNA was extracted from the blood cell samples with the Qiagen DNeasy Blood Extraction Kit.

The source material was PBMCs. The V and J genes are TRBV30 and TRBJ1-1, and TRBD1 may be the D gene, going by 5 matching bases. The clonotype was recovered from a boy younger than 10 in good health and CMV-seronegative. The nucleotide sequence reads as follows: TGTGCCTGGAGTGTAATGACAGCATCCACTGAAGCTTTCTTT. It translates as CAWSVMTASTEAFF.